The clone carrying this T cell receptor (beta chain) was counted only a few times. No antigen is known for it. Since no conserved phenylalanine or tryptophan closes the CDR3, a read error is the likely cause. This entry comes from a study of T cells in Graves' hyperthyroidism and ophthalmopathy. Notes on the study in general: Peripheral blood also featured most of the thyroid clonotypes expanded above 0.001. Ophthalmopathy was model-predicted a median about 7.1 months pre-onset.

V was pared by 1 base and J by 0 bases, with 5 bases between. Germline CDR1 and CDR2: DFQATT and SNEGSKA (reference sequence). This CDR3 contains 13 residues. Fresh peripheral blood, 10 ml, was the source of the PBMCs. Amplified TCR beta CDR3 regions came from RNA transcripts. First-round RT-PCR of the TCR CDR3 relied on the HTBI primer set. TCRdb independently ran MiXCR on the multiplex PCR reads; one entry per CDR3 protein. The sample lists about 640,000 distinct CDR3 sequences; less than 25% were seen once. The rearrangement uses TRBV20-1 and TRBJ2-3, with D hard to call. The source is a man younger than 45 with Graves' ophthalmopathy. The specimen sequenced was blood. The CDR3: CSARVPSTDTQYL. In DNA form, the CDR3 reads TGCAGTGCTAGAGTGCCGAGCACAGATACGCAGTATCTT.